This T cell receptor beta chain was documented in a study of blood T cell repertoires in COVID-19. Study-level information: Samples of COVID-19 (acute and convalescent) were obtained from the United States, Italy and Spain. T cells, B-cell-depleted T cells, or PBMCs provided the cDNA or gDNA that served as material.

As originally analysed: Quantification of nucleated cells was approximated via reference gene primer amplification. The data were produced by immunoSEQ multiplex PCR, yet TCRdb's version contains in-frame clones alone and is incomplete. V, J and clone size reflect that table, while D and trimming were determined from the DNA. The sample consists of around 100,000 clones, around four fifths of them appearing once. The CDR3 is 14 amino acids. Germline values: CDR1 MNHNS, CDR2 SASEGT. V lost 3 bases, J lost 4 bases, and 11 bases lay in between. This clone has more than one count but fewer than ten. The TCR sequence derives from a man aged 50 to 60 with active or convalescent COVID-19. The sample was peripheral blood. This chain uses TRBV6-1 with TRBJ2-3, with D perhaps TRBD1 (5 bases). The DNA of the CDR3 is TGTGCCAGCAGTGATTCAGGGTCTGCAGATACGCAGTATTTT. This codes for CASSDSGSADTQYF.